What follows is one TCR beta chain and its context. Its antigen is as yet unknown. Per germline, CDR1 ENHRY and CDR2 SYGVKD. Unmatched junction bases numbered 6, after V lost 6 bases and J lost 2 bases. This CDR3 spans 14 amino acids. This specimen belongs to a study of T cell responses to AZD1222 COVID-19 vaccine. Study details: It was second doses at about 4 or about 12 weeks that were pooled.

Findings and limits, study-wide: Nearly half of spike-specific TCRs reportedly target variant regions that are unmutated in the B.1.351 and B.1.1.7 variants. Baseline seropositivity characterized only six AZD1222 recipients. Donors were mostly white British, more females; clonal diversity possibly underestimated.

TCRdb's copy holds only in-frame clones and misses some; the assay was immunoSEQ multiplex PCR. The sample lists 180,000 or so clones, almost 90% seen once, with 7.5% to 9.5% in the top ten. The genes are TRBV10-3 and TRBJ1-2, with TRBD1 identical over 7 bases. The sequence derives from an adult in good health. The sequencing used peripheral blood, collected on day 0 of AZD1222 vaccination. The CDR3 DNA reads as TGTGCCATCAGCATCCAACAGGGGAACTATGGCTACACCTTC. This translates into CAISIQQGNYGYTF.